This T cell receptor beta chain comes out of a study of sequential checkpoint blockade in melanoma. Many counts were recorded for this clone. Trimming removed 2 bases from V and 5 bases from J, with 3 bases in between. CDR1 is LGHNA, CDR2 YSLEER, per germline. The CDR3 is made up of 11 amino acids. Treatment reported: randomized to nivolumab then ipilimumab (arm A) or the reverse (arm B). Data came from immunoSEQ multiplex PCR; TCRdb stores just in-frame clones and leaves some out. The sample consists of approximately 5,300 clones, roughly three fifths of them appearing once. Sample: CD8+ T cells sorted from blood (inferred from file names), taken from a patient given nivolumab and ipilimumab in sequence. The sequence came from a human donor with melanoma. The chain uses TRBV4-3 and TRBJ2-5; D uncertain. For the CDR3, the DNA is TGCGCCAGCAGCCAATCGGAGACCCAGTACTTC. It codes for CASSQSETQYF.